The sequence of this T cell receptor (beta chain) was determined in a study of blood T cells in healthy people across ages. Overall study findings and caveats: Greater diversity and more naive CD4+ cells were seen in long-lived donors than in aged donors. As age increased, TCR beta diversity per million T cells fell in a roughly linear fashion. Nothing was known about donor CMV status, and this possibly confounded expanded clonotype changes.

This clonotype has a handful of counts. Its specificity is not known. Germline lookup yields CDR1 SNHLY and CDR2 FYNNEI. The CDR3 is 15 amino acids. V was trimmed by 7 bases and J by 2 bases, leaving 17 bases between them. The second PCR ran about 6 to 11 cycles with a sample-barcoded 5' primer and J-beta primers. A 12-random-nucleotide template-switch adaptor tagged each cDNA molecule. TCRdb reprocessed the 5' RACE reads via MiXCR and lists one record per CDR3 protein. The sample lists 1.5 million to 2 million distinct CDR3 sequences, roughly 28% occurring once. Sequenced: blood. This chain links TRBV2 with TRBJ1-2; no definite D call. The source is a woman in her twenties or thirties in good health. CDR3 nucleotides: TGTGCCAGCATTTCCTCCCGGCGGTGGAACTATGGCTACACCTTC. Its translation is CASISSRRWNYGYTF. The whole variable domain, remainder taken from reference TRBV2 and TRBJ1-2, is EPEVTQTPSHQVTQMGQEVILRCVPISNHLYFYWYRQILGQKVEFLVSFYNNEISEKSEIFDDQFSVERPDGSNFTLKIRSTKLEDSAMYFCASISSRRWNYGYTFGSGTRLTVV.